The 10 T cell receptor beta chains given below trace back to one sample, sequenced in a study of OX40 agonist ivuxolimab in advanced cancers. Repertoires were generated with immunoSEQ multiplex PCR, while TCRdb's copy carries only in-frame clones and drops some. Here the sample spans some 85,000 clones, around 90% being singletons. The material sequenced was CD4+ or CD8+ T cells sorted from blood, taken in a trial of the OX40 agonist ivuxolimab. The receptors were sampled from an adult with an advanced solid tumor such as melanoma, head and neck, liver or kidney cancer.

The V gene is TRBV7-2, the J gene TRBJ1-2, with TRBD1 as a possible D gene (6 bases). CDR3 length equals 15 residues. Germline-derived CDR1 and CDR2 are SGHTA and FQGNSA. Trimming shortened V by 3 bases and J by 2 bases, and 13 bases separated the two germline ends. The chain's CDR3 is CASSFKGGANYGYTF. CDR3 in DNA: TGTGCCAGCAGCTTTAAGGGGGGCGCGAACTATGGCTACACCTTC.

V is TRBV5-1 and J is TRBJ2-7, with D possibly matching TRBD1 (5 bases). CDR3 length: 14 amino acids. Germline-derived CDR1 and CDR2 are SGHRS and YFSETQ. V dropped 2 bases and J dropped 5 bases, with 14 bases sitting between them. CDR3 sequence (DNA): TGCGCCAGCAGCTTTGAGGCAGGGCCTAACGAGCAGTACTTC. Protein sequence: CASSFEAGPNEQYF.

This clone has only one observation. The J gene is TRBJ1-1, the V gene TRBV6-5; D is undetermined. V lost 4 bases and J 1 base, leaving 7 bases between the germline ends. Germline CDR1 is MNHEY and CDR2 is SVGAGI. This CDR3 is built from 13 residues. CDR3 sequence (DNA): TGTGCCAGCAGTTCGACCAGGAACACTGAAGCTTTCTTT. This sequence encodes CASSSTRNTEAFF.

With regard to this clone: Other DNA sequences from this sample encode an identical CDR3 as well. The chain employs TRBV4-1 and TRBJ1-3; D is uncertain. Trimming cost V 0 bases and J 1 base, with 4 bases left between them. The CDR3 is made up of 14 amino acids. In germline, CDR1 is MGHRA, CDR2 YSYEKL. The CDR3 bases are TGCGCCAGCAGCCAAGAGGGATCTGGAAACACCATATATTTT. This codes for CASSQEGSGNTIYF.

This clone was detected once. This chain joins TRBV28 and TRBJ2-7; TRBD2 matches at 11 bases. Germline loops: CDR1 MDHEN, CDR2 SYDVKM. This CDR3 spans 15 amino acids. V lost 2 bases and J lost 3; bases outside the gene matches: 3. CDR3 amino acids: CASSLTGTSGYEQYF. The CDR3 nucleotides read TGTGCCAGCAGTTTAACCGGGACTAGCGGCTACGAGCAGTACTTC. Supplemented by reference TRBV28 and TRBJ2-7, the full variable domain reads DVKVTQSSRYLVKRTGEKVFLECVQDMDHENMFWYRQDPGLGLRLIYFSYDVKMKEKGDIPEGYSVSREKKERFSLILESASTNQTSMYLCASSLTGTSGYEQYFGPGTRLTVT.

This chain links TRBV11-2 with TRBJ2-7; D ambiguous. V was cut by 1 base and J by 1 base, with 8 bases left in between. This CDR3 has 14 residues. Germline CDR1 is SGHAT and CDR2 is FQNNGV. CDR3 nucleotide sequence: TGTGCCAGCAGCTTAGGAGGTCAGTCCTACGAGCAGTACTTC. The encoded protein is CASSLGGQSYEQYF. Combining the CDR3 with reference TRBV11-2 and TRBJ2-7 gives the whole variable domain EAGVAQSPRYKIIEKRQSVAFWCNPISGHATLYWYQQILGQGPKLLIQFQNNGVVDDSQLPKDRFSAERLKGVDSTLKIQPAKLEDSAVYLCASSLGGQSYEQYFGPGTRLTVT.

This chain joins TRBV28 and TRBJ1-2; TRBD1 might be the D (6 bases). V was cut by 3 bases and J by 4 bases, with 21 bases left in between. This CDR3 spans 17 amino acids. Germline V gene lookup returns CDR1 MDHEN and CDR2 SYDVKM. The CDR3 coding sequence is TGTGCCAGCAGTTTGCCGGGGGCCAGTCGGACGGGCTATGGCTACACCTTC. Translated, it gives CASSLPGASRTGYGYTF.

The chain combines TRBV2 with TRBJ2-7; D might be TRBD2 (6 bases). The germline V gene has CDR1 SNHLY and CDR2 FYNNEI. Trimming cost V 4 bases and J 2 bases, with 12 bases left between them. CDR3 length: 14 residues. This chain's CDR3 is CASSGGTEPYEQYF. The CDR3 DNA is TGTGCCAGCAGTGGAGGGACTGAGCCCTACGAGCAGTACTTC.

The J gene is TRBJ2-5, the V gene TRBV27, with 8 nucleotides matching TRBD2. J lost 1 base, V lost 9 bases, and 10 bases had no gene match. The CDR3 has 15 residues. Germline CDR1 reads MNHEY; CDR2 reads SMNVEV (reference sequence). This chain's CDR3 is CARPPPLAVQETQYF. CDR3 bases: TGTGCCAGGCCGCCGCCACTAGCGGTCCAAGAGACCCAGTACTTC.

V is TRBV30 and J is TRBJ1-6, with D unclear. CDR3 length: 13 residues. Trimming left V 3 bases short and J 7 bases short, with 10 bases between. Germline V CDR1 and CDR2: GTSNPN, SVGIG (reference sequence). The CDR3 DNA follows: TGTGCCTGGAGACGGACGGAGAATTCACCCCTCCACTTT. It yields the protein CAWRRTENSPLHF.